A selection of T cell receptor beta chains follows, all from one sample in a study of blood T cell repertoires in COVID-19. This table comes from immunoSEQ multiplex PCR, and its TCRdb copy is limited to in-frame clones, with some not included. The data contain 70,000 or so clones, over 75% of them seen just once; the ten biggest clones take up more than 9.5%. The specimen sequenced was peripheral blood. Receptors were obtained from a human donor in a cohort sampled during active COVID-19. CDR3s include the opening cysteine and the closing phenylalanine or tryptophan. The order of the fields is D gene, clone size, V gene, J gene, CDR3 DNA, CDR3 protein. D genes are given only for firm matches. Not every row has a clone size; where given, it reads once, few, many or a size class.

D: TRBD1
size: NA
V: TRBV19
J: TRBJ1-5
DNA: TGTGCCAGTAGTATGGGGGACAGCAGCAATCAGCCCCAGCATTTT
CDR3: CASSMGDSSNQPQHF

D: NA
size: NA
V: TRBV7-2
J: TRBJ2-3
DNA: TGTGCCAGCAGCCCCACAAGCGCCACAGATACGCAGTATTTT
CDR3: CASSPTSATDTQYF

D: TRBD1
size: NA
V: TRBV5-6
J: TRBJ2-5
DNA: TGTGCCAGCAGCACAAGGGCCAGGGGGCGGGAGACCCAGTACTTC
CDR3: CASSTRARGRETQYF

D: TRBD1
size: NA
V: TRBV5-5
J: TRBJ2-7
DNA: TGTGCCAGCAGCTTGGACAGGGGAAATCAGTACTTC
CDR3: CASSLDRGNQYF

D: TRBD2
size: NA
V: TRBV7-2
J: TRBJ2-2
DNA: TGTGCCAGCAGCCTCGGGAGGTACACCGGGGAGCTGTTTTTT
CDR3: CASSLGRYTGELFF

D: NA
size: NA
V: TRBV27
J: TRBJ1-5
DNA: TGTGCCAGCAGTTATGCCAGGCAACTCGGGCCCCAGCATTTT
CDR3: CASSYARQLGPQHF

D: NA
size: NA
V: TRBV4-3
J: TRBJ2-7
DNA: TGCGCCAGCAGCCTTTCGACAAGTACCTACGAGCAGTACTTC
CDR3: CASSLSTSTYEQYF

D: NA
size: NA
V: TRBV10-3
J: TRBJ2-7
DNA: TGTGCCATCAGCCAGGACAGACAGTACGAGCAGTACTTC
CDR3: CAISQDRQYEQYF

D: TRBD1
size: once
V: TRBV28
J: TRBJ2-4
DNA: TGTGCCAGCAGTTTGGTACAGGGGTGGGCACACATTCAGTACTTC
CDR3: CASSLVQGWAHIQYF

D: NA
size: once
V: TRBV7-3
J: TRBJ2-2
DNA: TGTGCCAGCGAGACCGGGGGAGGCACCGGGGAGCTGTTTTTT
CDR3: CASETGGGTGELFF

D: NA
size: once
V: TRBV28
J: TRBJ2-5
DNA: TGTGCCAGCAGAAAACAGGGTTTGGAGACCCAGTACTTC
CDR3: CASRKQGLETQYF

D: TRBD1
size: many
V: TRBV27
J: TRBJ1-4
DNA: TGTGCCAGCAGTGTAACAGGGGGCTTTTTGAAAAAACTGTTTTTT
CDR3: CASSVTGGFLKKLFF

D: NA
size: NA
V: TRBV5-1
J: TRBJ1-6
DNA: TGCGCCAGCAGCTTGGACAGGGCTAATTCACCCCTCCACTTT
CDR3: CASSLDRANSPLHF

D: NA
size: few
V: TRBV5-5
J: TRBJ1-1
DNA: TGTGCCAGCAGCCCATGGGAGGGCACTGAAGCTTTCTTT
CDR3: CASSPWEGTEAFF

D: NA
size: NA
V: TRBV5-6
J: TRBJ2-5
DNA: TGTGCCAGCAGCCCGGGGGGCGGGGTTGGAGAGACCCAGTACTTC
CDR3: CASSPGGGVGETQYF

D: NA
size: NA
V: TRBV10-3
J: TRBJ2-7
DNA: TGTGCCATCAGCCCTCGCGAGGGCGGTGACTACGAGCAGTACTTC
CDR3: CAISPREGGDYEQYF

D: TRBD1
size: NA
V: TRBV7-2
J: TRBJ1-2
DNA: TGTGCCAGCAGCTCTGGGACAGGACCGAGCTATGGCTACACCTTC
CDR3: CASSSGTGPSYGYTF

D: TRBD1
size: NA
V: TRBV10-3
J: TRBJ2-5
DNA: TGTGCCATCAGTGAGCCGAAGGGACAGGGCGAAGAGACCCAGTACTTC
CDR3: CAISEPKGQGEETQYF

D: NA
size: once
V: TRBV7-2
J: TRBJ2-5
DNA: TGTGCCAGCAGCTTCCAGGGAGGCCAAGAGACCCAGTACTTC
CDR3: CASSFQGGQETQYF

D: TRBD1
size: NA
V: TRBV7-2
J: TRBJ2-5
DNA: TGTGCCAGCAGCTCCAATCCGACAGGGTTCCAAGAGACCCAGTACTTC
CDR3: CASSSNPTGFQETQYF

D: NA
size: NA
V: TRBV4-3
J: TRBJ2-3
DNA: TGCGCCAGCAGCCAGGCGGGAGATACGCAGTATTTT
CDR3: CASSQAGDTQYF

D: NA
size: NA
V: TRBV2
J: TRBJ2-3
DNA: TGTGCCAGCACTCGCTGGGCCTCCTTCACAGATACGCAGTATTTT
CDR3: CASTRWASFTDTQYF

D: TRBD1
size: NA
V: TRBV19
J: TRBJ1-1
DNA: TGTGCCAGTAGCTGGGGACAGGGGCTTTCTGAAGCTTTCTTT
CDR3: CASSWGQGLSEAFF

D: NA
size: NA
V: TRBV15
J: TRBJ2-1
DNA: TGTGCCACCAGCCCCCCAGGGGCGGATGAGCAGTTCTTC
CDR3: CATSPPGADEQFF

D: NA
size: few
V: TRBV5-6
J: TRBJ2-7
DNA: TGTGCCAGCAGCTTGCGGAGACCGCTAGCCTCCTACGAGCAGTACTTC
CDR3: CASSLRRPLASYEQYF

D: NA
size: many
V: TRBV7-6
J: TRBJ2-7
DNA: TGTGCCAGCAGCTCGGGGGACTACGAGCAGTACTTC
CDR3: CASSSGDYEQYF

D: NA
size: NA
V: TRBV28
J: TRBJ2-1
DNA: TGTGCCAGCAGTTTATCTTTCCTGACGGGAGTTGTTGAGCAGTTCTTC
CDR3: CASSLSFLTGVVEQFF

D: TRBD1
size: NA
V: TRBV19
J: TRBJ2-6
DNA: TGTGCCAGTAGTATCGTAGCGACAGGGGCCTCTGGGGCCAACGTCCTGACTTTC
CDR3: CASSIVATGASGANVLTF

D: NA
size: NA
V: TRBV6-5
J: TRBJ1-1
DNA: TGTGCCAGCAGTTACAGGCGGGGGAACACTGAAGCTTTCTTT
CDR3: CASSYRRGNTEAFF

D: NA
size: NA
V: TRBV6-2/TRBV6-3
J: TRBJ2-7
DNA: TGTGCCAGCAGTTCCCGGACTGATTCCTACGAGCAGTACTTC
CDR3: CASSSRTDSYEQYF

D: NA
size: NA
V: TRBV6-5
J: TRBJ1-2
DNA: TGTGCCAGCAGAACCGGGAACTCCTATGGCTACACCTTC
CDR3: CASRTGNSYGYTF

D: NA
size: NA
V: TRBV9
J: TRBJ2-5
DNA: TGTGCCAGCAGCGTGGGAGTAGCGCCAGAAGAGACCCAGTACTTC
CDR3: CASSVGVAPEETQYF

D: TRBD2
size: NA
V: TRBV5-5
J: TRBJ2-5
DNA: TGTGCCAGCAGCTTGGTTCTTGCGGGAGGGGCGGAGACCCAGTACTTC
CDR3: CASSLVLAGGAETQYF

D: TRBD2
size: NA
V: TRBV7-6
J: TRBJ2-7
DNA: TGTGCCAGCAGCTTTGAAGCGGGAGGGCCGAACGAGCAGTACTTC
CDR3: CASSFEAGGPNEQYF

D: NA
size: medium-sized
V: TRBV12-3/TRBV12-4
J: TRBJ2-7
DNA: TGTGCCAGCAGTTTTGCCAGGCTGGACGAGCAGTACTTC
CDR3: CASSFARLDEQYF

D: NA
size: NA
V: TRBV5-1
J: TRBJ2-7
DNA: TGCGCCAGCAGCTTGGCTCCGTCTGCAGGGGAGCAGTACTTC
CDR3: CASSLAPSAGEQYF

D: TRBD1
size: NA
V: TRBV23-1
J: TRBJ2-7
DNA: TGCGCCACCCCGGGACAGGGAACCCACGAGCAGTACTTC
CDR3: CATPGQGTHEQYF

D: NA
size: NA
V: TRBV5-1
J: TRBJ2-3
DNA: TGCGCCACCCACACAGATACGCAGTATTTT
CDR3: CATHTDTQYF